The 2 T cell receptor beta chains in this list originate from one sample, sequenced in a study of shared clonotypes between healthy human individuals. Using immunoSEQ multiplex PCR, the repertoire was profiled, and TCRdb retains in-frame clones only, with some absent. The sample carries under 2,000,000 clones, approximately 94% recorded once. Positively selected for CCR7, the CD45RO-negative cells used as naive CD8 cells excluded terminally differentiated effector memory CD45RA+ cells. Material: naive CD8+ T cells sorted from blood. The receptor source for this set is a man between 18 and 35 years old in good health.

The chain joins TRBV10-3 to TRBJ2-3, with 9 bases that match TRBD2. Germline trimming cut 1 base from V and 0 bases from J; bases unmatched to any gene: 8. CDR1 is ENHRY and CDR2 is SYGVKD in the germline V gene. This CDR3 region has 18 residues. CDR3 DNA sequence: TGTGCCATCAGTGAGTGGCTAGCGGGAACAACCAGCACAGATACGCAGTATTTT. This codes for CAISEWLAGTTSTDTQYF.

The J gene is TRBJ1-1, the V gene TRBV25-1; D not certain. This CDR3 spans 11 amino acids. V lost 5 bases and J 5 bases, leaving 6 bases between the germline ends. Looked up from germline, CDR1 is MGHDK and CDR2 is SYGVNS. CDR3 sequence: CASSSYTEAFF. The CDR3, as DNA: TGTGCCAGCAGTTCTTATACTGAAGCTTTCTTT.